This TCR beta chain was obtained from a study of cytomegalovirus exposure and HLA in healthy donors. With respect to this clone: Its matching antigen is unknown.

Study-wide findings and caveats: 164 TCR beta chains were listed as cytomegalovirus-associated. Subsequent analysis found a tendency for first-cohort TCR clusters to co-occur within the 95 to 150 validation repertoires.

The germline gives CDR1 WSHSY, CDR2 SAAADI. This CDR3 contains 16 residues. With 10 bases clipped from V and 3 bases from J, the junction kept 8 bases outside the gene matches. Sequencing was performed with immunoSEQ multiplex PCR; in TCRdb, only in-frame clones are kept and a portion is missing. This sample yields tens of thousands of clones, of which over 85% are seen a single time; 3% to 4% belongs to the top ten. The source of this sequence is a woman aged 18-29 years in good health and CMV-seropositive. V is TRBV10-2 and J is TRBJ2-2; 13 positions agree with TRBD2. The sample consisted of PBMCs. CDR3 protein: CAKAGLAGEHTGELFF. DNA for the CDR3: TGCGCCAAAGCCGGACTAGCGGGAGAACACACCGGGGAGCTGTTTTTT.